A single sample is the source of the 29 T cell receptor beta chains below, sequenced in a study of monozygotic twins with inflammatory bowel disease. For each CDR3 protein, TCRdb gives one entry from its re-call of the 5' RACE reads, without DNA. This repertoire includes a few hundred thousand distinct CDR3 sequences. The sample consisted of blood. The receptor set was obtained from a human donor with ulcerative colitis or Crohn's disease, or a healthy co-twin of an affected twin (not recorded which).

This CDR3 reads CSVEVYRQDTEAFF. The chain carries TRBV29-1 and TRBJ1-1. The germline V gene has CDR1 SQVTM and CDR2 ANQGSEA. The CDR3 contains 14 residues.

The chain uses TRBV12-3 or TRBV12-4 and TRBJ1-2; absent DNA, TCRdb's TRBD1 call cannot be checked. The CDR3 contains 15 residues. The CDR3 spells CASREQGVGNYGYTF.

The chain joins TRBV20-1 to TRBJ2-1; TCRdb proposes TRBD1, but this gene call is untestable without DNA. Germline V CDR1 and CDR2: DFQATT, SNEGSKA (reference sequence). The CDR3 length is 11 residues. The CDR3 is CSATRGNEQFF.

The chain combines TRBV28 with TRBJ2-7; TCRdb's D call, TRBD1, is unchecked because there is no DNA. This CDR3 has 15 amino acids. Germline V lookup: CDR1 MDHEN, CDR2 SYDVKM. CDR3 sequence reads: CASSLSRTGIYEQYF.

The chain combines TRBV5-1 with TRBJ2-5; without DNA, the TCRdb call of TRBD2 cannot be checked. The CDR3 consists of 15 residues. Germline loops: CDR1 SGHRS, CDR2 YFSETQ. The chain's CDR3 is CASSLSGGFGETQYF.

The chain recombines TRBV7-2 with TRBJ2-1. Germline V gives CDR1 SGHTA, CDR2 FQGNSA. The CDR3 loop spans 15 amino acids. The CDR3 is CASSLGLATRNEQFF.

The chain employs TRBV5-6 and TRBJ2-5; TCRdb proposes TRBD2, but this gene call is untestable without DNA. The CDR3 is 13 residues long. Germline V gene sequence: CDR1 SGHDT, CDR2 YYEEEE. CDR3 sequence: CASSLPPEETQYF. The full variable domain, its missing parts supplied by reference TRBV5-6 and TRBJ2-5, is DAGVTQSPTHLIKTRGQQVTLRCSPKSGHDTVSWYQQALGQGPQFIFQYYEEEERQRGNFPDRFSGHQFPNYSSELNVNALLLGDSALYLCASSLPPEETQYFGPGTRLLVL.

The chain combines TRBV12-3 or TRBV12-4 with TRBJ2-4. The CDR3 covers 14 residues. The CDR3 is CASSSNGAKNIQYF.

The rearrangement uses TRBV5-5 and TRBJ1-1; absent DNA, TCRdb's TRBD1 call cannot be checked. The germline V gene encodes CDR1 SGHKS and CDR2 YYEKEE (reference sequence). The CDR3 contains 17 residues. Here the CDR3 reads CASSLGPSRTANTEAFF. Full variable domain (rest looked up from reference TRBV5-5 and TRBJ1-1): DAGVTQSPTHLIKTRGQQVTLRCSPISGHKSVSWYQQVLGQGPQFIFQYYEKEERGRGNFPDRFSARQFPNYSSELNVNALLLGDSALYLCASSLGPSRTANTEAFFGQGTRLTVV.

The chain recombines TRBV13 with TRBJ2-7; TCRdb's assignment of TRBD1 cannot be checked, as there is no DNA. This CDR3 is 15 amino acids long. Germline V CDR1 and CDR2: PRHDT, FYEKMQ (reference sequence). The CDR3 protein is CASSSPSSGAYEQYF. Supplemented by reference TRBV13 and TRBJ2-7, the full variable domain reads AAGVIQSPRHLIKEKRETATLKCYPIPRHDTVYWYQQGPGQDPQFLISFYEKMQSDKGSIPDRFSAQQFSDYHSELNMSSLELGDSALYFCASSSPSSGAYEQYFGPGTRLTVT.

This chain's CDR3 is CASSLAGGMENEQFF. The genes are TRBV7-9 and TRBJ2-1; the TRBD1 assignment by TCRdb is unverifiable without DNA. The CDR3 consists of 15 residues. Germline V CDR1 and CDR2: SEHNR, FQNEAQ (reference sequence). Looking up the rest from reference TRBV7-9 and TRBJ2-1 gives the full variable domain: DTGVSQNPRHKITKRGQNVTFRCDPISEHNRLYWYRQTLGQGPEFLTYFQNEAQLEKSRLLSDRFSAERPKGSFSTLEIQRTEQGDSAMYLCASSLAGGMENEQFFGPGTRLTVL.

The rearrangement links TRBV28 to TRBJ1-2; as DNA is missing, the TRBD1 call by TCRdb cannot be tested. CDR3 length equals 13 residues. The germline V gene encodes CDR1 MDHEN and CDR2 SYDVKM. The CDR3 loop is CATIRTGNYGYTF.

The chain employs TRBV11-3 and TRBJ2-7; TCRdb's D gene call, TRBD1, goes unchecked for lack of DNA. The CDR3 sequence is 15 residues long. Germline lookup yields CDR1 SGHNT and CDR2 YENEEA. The CDR3 protein is CASSLASGGGYEQYF.

This rearrangement joins TRBV6-4 to TRBJ2-6; the D call from TCRdb, TRBD1, cannot be confirmed without DNA. Germline values: CDR1 MRHNA, CDR2 SNTAGT. The CDR3 is made up of 16 amino acids. This CDR3 is CASSDARGAGANVLTF.

This chain links TRBV5-1 with TRBJ2-1; absent DNA, TCRdb's TRBD1 call cannot be checked. This CDR3 spans 15 amino acids. Germline CDR1 SGHRS, CDR2 YFSETQ. This CDR3 reads CASSFKQAAYNEQFF. Using reference TRBV5-1 and TRBJ2-1 for the parts outside the CDR3, the full variable domain is KAGVTQTPRYLIKTRGQQVTLSCSPISGHRSVSWYQQTPGQGLQFLFEYFSETQRNKGNFPGRFSGRQFSNSRSEMNVSTLELGDSALYLCASSFKQAAYNEQFFGPGTRLTVL.

V and J are TRBV5-1 and TRBJ2-7. The CDR3 has 13 amino acids. The germline V gene has CDR1 SGHRS and CDR2 YFSETQ. CDR3: CASSLDGSYEQYF.

V is TRBV28 and J is TRBJ1-5; TCRdb returns TRBD1, unconfirmable since there is no DNA. Germline values: CDR1 MDHEN, CDR2 SYDVKM. The CDR3 runs to 15 residues. CDR3 residues: CASSFSGHDNQPQHF. Filled out from reference TRBV28 and TRBJ1-5, the complete variable domain reads DVKVTQSSRYLVKRTGEKVFLECVQDMDHENMFWYRQDPGLGLRLIYFSYDVKMKEKGDIPEGYSVSREKKERFSLILESASTNQTSMYLCASSFSGHDNQPQHFGDGTRLSIL.

This rearrangement joins TRBV7-9 to TRBJ2-7. Germline CDR1 and CDR2: SEHNR and FQNEAQ (reference sequence). This CDR3 has 14 amino acids. This CDR3 reads CASSQLTSSYEQYF.

This rearrangement joins TRBV19 to TRBJ2-1; TCRdb's D call of TRBD2 is untestable without DNA. Germline values: CDR1 LNHDA, CDR2 SQIVND (reference sequence). The CDR3 covers 13 residues. This CDR3 reads CASGLQGPNEQFF.

The rearrangement uses TRBV6-5 and TRBJ1-2. Per germline, CDR1 MNHEY and CDR2 SVGAGI. The CDR3 consists of 15 residues. CDR3 sequence: CASSYLAEANYGYTF.

The chain uses TRBV5-1 and TRBJ2-1; TCRdb picks TRBD1, but there is no DNA to check that call. The germline V gene encodes CDR1 SGHRS and CDR2 YFSETQ. The CDR3 length is 15 residues. CDR3 sequence reads: CASSPLAGANNEQFF.

The CDR3 spells CASSVDLAGGPYEQYF. The V and J genes are TRBV9 and TRBJ2-7. Germline lookup yields CDR1 SGDLS and CDR2 YYNGEE. This CDR3 has 16 residues.

V is TRBV7-3 and J is TRBJ2-7; checking the TCRdb D call of TRBD1 is not possible without DNA. CDR1 is SGHTA and CDR2 is FQGTGA in the germline V gene. CDR3 length equals 14 residues. This chain's CDR3 is CASSSLGGTGEQYF. The entire variable domain, with the rest obtained from reference TRBV7-3 and TRBJ2-7, is as follows: GAGVSQTPSNKVTEKGKYVELRCDPISGHTALYWYRQSLGQGPEFLIYFQGTGAADDSGLPNDRFFAVRPEGSVSTLKIQRTERGDSAVYLCASSSLGGTGEQYFGPGTRLTVT.

CDR3 sequence: CAISGPVLETQYF. The rearrangement links TRBV10-3 to TRBJ2-5. CDR3 length: 13 amino acids. The germline V gene encodes CDR1 ENHRY and CDR2 SYGVKD.

The J gene is TRBJ1-2, the V gene TRBV28; checking the TCRdb D call of TRBD1 is not possible without DNA. The CDR3 is 16 residues long. Germline loops: CDR1 MDHEN, CDR2 SYDVKM. The CDR3 is CASSSTGEGATQGYTF.

J is TRBJ2-2 and V is TRBV15; the TCRdb D gene call, TRBD1, has no DNA to confirm it. The CDR3 is 17 residues long. Per germline, CDR1 LNHNV and CDR2 YYDKDF (reference sequence). The CDR3 reads CATSSGPNRGRTGELFF.

V usage is TRBV15 and J usage is TRBJ2-3; TCRdb selects TRBD1, and the lack of DNA leaves this call unchecked. CDR3 length: 15 residues. Germline CDR1 LNHNV, CDR2 YYDKDF (reference sequence). The chain's CDR3 is CATRDMNRGTDTQYF.

The V gene is TRBV20-1, the J gene TRBJ2-3. The V gene's germline CDR1 is DFQATT and CDR2 SNEGSKA (reference sequence). This CDR3 has 13 amino acids. The CDR3 sequence is CSASADGTDTQYF.

The J gene is TRBJ1-5, the V gene TRBV3-1; as DNA is missing, the TRBD1 call by TCRdb cannot be tested. CDR3 length equals 14 residues. Germline CDR1 is LGHDT and CDR2 is YNNKEL (reference sequence). The CDR3: CASSQRQGGQPQHF. The entire variable domain, with the rest obtained from reference TRBV3-1 and TRBJ1-5, is as follows: DTAVSQTPKYLVTQMGNDKSIKCEQNLGHDTMYWYKQDSKKFLKIMFSYNNKELIINETVPNRFSPKSPDKAHLNLHINSLELGDSAVYFCASSQRQGGQPQHFGDGTRLSIL.